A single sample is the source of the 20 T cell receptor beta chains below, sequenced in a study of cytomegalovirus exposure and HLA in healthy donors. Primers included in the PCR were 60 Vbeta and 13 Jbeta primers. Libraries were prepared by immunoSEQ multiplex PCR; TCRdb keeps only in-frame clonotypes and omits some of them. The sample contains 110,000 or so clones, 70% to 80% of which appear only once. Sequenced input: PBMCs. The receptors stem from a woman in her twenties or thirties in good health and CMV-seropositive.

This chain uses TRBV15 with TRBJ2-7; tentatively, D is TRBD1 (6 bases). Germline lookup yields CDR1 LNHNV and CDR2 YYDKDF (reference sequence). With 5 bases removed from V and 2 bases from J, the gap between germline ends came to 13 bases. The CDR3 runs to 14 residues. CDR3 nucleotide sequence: TGTGCCACCAGCCGAATCGACAGGACCTACGAGCAGTACTTC. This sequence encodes CATSRIDRTYEQYF. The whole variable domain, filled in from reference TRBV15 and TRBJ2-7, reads DAMVIQNPRYQVTQFGKPVTLSCSQTLNHNVMYWYQQKSSQAPKLLFHYYDKDFNNEADTPDNFQSRRPNTSFCFLDIRSPGLGDTAMYLCATSRIDRTYEQYFGPGTRLTVT.

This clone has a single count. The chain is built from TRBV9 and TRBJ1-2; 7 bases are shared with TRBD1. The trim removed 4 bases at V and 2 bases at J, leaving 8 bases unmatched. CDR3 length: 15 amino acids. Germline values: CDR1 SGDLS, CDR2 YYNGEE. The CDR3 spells CASSTSTGPNYGYTF. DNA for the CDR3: TGTGCCAGCAGCACATCGACAGGGCCCAACTATGGCTACACCTTC.

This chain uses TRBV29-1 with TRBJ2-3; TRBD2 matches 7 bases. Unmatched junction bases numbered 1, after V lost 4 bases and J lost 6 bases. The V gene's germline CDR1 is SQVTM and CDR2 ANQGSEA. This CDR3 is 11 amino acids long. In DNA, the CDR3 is TGCAGCGTTGGGGAGGGTGATACGCAGTATTTT. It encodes CSVGEGDTQYF.

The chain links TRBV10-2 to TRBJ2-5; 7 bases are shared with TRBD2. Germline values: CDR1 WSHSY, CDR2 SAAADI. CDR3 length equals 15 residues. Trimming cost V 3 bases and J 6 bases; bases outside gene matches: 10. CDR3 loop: CASSENGGGLKTQYF. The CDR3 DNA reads TGCGCCAGCAGTGAAAATGGGGGGGGTCTGAAGACCCAGTACTTC.

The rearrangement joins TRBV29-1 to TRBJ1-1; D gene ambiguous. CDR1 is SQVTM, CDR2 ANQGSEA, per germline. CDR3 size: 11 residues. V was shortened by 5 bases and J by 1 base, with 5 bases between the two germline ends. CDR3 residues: CSVLGNTEAFF. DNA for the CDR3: TGCAGCGTTCTCGGGAACACTGAAGCTTTCTTT.

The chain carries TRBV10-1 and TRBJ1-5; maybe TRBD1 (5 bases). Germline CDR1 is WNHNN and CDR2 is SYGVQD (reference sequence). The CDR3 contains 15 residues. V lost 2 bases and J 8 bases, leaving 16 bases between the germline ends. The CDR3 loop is CASSERCRDGEPQHF. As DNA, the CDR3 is TGCGCCAGCAGTGAGAGGTGCAGGGATGGGGAGCCCCAGCATTTT.

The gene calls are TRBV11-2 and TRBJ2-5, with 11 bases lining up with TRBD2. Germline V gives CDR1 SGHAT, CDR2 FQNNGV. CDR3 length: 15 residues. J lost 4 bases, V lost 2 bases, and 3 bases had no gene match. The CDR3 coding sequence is TGTGCCAGCAGCTTAATAGCGGGGGGGGGAGAGACCCAGTACTTC. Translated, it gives CASSLIAGGGETQYF. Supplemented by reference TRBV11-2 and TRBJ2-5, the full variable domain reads EAGVAQSPRYKIIEKRQSVAFWCNPISGHATLYWYQQILGQGPKLLIQFQNNGVVDDSQLPKDRFSAERLKGVDSTLKIQPAKLEDSAVYLCASSLIAGGGETQYFGPGTRLLVL.

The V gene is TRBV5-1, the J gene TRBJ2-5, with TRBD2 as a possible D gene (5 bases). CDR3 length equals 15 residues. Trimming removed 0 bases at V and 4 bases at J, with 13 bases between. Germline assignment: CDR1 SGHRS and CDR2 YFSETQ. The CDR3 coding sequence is TGCGCCAGCAGCTTGGGTTCGGGGAAGGCAGAGACCCAGTACTTC. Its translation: CASSLGSGKAETQYF.

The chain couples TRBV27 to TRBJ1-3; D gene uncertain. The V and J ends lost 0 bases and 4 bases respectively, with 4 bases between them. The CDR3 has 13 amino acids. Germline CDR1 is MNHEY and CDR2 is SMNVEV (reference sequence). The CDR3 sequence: CASSLSRGNTIYF. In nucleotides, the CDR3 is TGTGCCAGCAGTTTATCGAGGGGAAACACCATATATTTT.

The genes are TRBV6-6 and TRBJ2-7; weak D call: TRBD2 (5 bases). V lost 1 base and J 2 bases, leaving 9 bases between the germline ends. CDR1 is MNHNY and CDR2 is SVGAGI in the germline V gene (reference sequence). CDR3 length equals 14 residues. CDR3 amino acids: CASSYYAGAYEQYF. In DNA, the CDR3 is TGTGCCAGCAGTTACTACGCGGGTGCCTACGAGCAGTACTTC.

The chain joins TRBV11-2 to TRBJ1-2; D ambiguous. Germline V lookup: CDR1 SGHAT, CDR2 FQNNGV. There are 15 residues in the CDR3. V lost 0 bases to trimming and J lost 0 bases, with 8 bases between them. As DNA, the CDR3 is TGTGCCAGCAGCTTAGATCTTTTAGCTAACTATGGCTACACCTTC. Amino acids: CASSLDLLANYGYTF.

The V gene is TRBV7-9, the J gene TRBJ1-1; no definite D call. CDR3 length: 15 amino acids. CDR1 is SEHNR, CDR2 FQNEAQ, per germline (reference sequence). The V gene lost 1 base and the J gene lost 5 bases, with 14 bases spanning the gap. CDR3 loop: CASSLDVFGQTEAFF. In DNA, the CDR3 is TGTGCCAGCAGCTTAGATGTTTTTGGGCAGACTGAAGCTTTCTTT.

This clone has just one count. CDR3 bases: TGTGCCATCAGTGAGCGGGCAGGGGGTGATCATGAGCAGTTCTTC. Translation: CAISERAGGDHEQFF. The V call is TRBV10-3, the J call TRBJ2-1; 7 bases agree with TRBD1. The V gene end was trimmed by 2 bases and the J gene end by 8 bases; junction bases not matched to a gene: 9. The CDR3 covers 15 residues. The germline gives CDR1 ENHRY, CDR2 SYGVKD.

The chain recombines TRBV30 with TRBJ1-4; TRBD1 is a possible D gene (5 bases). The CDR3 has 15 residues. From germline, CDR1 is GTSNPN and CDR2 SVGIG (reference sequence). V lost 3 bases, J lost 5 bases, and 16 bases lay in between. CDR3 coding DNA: TGTGCCTGGAGGGGAAGGGGCCGGGAGAATGAAAAACTGTTTTTT. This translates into CAWRGRGRENEKLFF. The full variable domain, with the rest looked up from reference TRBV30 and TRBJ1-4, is SQTIHQWPATLVQPVGSPLSLECTVEGTSNPNLYWYRQAAGRGLQLLFYSVGIGQISSEVPQNLSASRPQDRQFILSSKKLLLSDSGFYLCAWRGRGRENEKLFFGSGTQLSVL.

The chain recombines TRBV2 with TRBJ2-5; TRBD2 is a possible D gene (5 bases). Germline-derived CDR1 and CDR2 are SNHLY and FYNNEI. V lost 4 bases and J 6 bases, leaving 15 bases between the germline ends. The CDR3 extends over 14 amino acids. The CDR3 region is CASSGFSGVQTQYF. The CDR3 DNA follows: TGTGCCAGCAGTGGGTTTTCCGGGGTCCAGACCCAGTACTTC.

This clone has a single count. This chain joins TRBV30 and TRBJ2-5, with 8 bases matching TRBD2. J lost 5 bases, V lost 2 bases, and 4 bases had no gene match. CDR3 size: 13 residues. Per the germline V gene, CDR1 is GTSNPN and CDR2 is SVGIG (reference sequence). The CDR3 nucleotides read TGTGCCTGGAGTAGGTTAGCGGGGGAGACCCAGTACTTC. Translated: CAWSRLAGETQYF. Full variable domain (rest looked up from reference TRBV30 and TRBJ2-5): SQTIHQWPATLVQPVGSPLSLECTVEGTSNPNLYWYRQAAGRGLQLLFYSVGIGQISSEVPQNLSASRPQDRQFILSSKKLLLSDSGFYLCAWSRLAGETQYFGPGTRLLVL.

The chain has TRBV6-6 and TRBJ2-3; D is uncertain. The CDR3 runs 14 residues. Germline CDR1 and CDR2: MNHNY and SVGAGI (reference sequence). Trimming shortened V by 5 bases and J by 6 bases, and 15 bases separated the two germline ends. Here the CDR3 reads CASSPSPGYDTQYF. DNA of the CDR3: TGTGCCAGCAGTCCCTCCCCGGGTTACGATACGCAGTATTTT.

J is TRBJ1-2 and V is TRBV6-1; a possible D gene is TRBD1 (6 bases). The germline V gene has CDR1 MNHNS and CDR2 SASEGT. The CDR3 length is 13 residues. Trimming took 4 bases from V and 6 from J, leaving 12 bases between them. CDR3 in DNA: TGTGCCAGCAGTGTACGAGGGGGAGATGGCTACACCTTC. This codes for CASSVRGGDGYTF.

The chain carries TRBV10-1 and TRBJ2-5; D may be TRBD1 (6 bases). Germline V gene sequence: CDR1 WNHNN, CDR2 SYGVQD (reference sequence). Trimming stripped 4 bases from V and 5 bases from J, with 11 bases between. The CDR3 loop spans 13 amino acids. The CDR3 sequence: CASSATGTETQYF. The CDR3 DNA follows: TGCGCCAGCAGTGCAACAGGGACGGAGACCCAGTACTTC.

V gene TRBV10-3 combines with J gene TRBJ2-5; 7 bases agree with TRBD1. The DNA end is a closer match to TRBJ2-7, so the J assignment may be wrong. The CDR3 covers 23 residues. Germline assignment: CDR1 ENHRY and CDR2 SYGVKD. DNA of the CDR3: TGTGCCATCAGGCCCCGGGTTGAGGGGGCTCGAGTCCCCTCATCGCAAATCTTTTACGAGCAGTACTTC. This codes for CAIRPRVEGARVPSSQIFYEQYF.